A single sample is the source of the 26 T cell receptor beta chains below, sequenced in a study of cytomegalovirus exposure and HLA in healthy donors. It was with 60 Vbeta and 13 Jbeta primers that the PCR ran. Measured with immunoSEQ multiplex PCR; TCRdb has only the in-frame clones, and not every one. Of about 190,000 clones in the sample, roughly 77% were seen once. Material: PBMCs. These receptors came from a woman aged 50 to 60 in good health and CMV-seronegative.

This rearrangement joins TRBV2 to TRBJ1-2, with TRBD1 matching 8 bases. Germline CDR1 is SNHLY and CDR2 is FYNNEI. CDR3 length equals 14 residues. The V gene end was trimmed by 4 bases and the J gene end by 6 bases; junction bases not matched to a gene: 7. CDR3 in amino acids: CASSVDRGDNGYTF. The CDR3 nucleotides read TGTGCCAGCAGTGTAGACAGGGGTGATAATGGCTACACCTTC.

The chain is built from TRBV2 and TRBJ1-1, with 9 nucleotides matching TRBD1. Trimming took 7 bases from V and 9 from J; bases not matched to a gene: 15. The CDR3 has 15 amino acids. Germline assignment: CDR1 SNHLY and CDR2 FYNNEI. CDR3 loop: CASISDRGVIAQAFF. The CDR3 coding sequence is TGTGCCAGCATTTCGGACAGGGGTGTGATTGCCCAAGCTTTCTTT. Combining the CDR3 with reference TRBV2 and TRBJ1-1 gives the whole variable domain EPEVTQTPSHQVTQMGQEVILRCVPISNHLYFYWYRQILGQKVEFLVSFYNNEISEKSEIFDDQFSVERPDGSNFTLKIRSTKLEDSAMYFCASISDRGVIAQAFFGQGTRLTVV.

Only a few counts were recorded for this clone. The CDR3 nucleotides read TGTGCCTGGAGGGCTACAGGCAACACTGAAGCTTTCTTT. It translates to CAWRATGNTEAFF. V is TRBV30 and J is TRBJ1-1; D may be TRBD1 (5 bases). Germline loops: CDR1 GTSNPN, CDR2 SVGIG (reference sequence). V was trimmed by 3 bases and J by 2 bases, leaving 10 bases between them. The CDR3 consists of 13 residues.

The gene calls are TRBV7-9 and TRBJ1-4; 7 nucleotides match TRBD1. Germline V gene lookup returns CDR1 SEHNR and CDR2 FQNEAQ (reference sequence). After removal of 5 bases from V and 4 bases from J, the junction contained 4 bases not matched to a gene. This CDR3 comprises 14 residues. The CDR3 loop is CASSLGQDNEKLFF. The CDR3 coding sequence is TGTGCCAGCAGCCTAGGACAGGATAATGAAAAACTGTTTTTT.

The V gene is TRBV9, the J gene TRBJ2-4; maybe TRBD1 (6 bases). CDR3 length: 15 amino acids. Germline V gives CDR1 SGDLS, CDR2 YYNGEE. V lost 6 bases, J lost 4 bases, and 17 bases lay in between. The CDR3: CASTPQGSGKNIQYF. The CDR3, as DNA: TGTGCCAGCACCCCCCAGGGGTCGGGGAAAAACATTCAGTACTTC.

V is TRBV5-4 and J is TRBJ2-7; D perhaps matches TRBD2 (6 bases). V lost 0 bases and J 5 bases, leaving 18 bases between the germline ends. The CDR3 totals 16 residues. Germline V gene sequence: CDR1 SGHNT, CDR2 YYREEE (reference sequence). CDR3 region: CASSLDNLAVSHEQYF. CDR3 coding DNA: TGTGCCAGCAGCTTGGACAACTTAGCGGTAAGCCACGAGCAGTACTTC.

The chain carries TRBV29-1 and TRBJ2-1, with 7 bases fitting TRBD2. J lost 0 bases, V lost 5 bases, and 1 base had no gene match. CDR1 is SQVTM, CDR2 ANQGSEA, per germline. This CDR3 is 13 amino acids long. The CDR3 loop is CSVSGISYNEQFF. As DNA, the CDR3 is TGCAGCGTTAGCGGGATCTCCTACAATGAGCAGTTCTTC.

This clone was counted a few times. Here the CDR3 DNA reads TGTGCCAGCAGCTTAAACTCCAAAAACATTCAGTACTTC. Translation: CASSLNSKNIQYF. This chain uses TRBV11-3 with TRBJ2-4, with D hard to call. The CDR3 is made up of 13 amino acids. Germline V CDR1 and CDR2: SGHNT, YENEEA. The germline V and J ends were trimmed by 2 bases and 2 bases, with 4 bases remaining between them.

The gene calls are TRBV5-8 and TRBJ2-3; TRBD1 might be the D (6 bases). The CDR3 runs to 15 residues. Trimming stripped 5 bases from V and 0 bases from J, with 13 bases between. Germline loops: CDR1 SGHTS, CDR2 YDEGEE. The CDR3 sequence is CASSFIGGSTDTQYF. The CDR3, as DNA: TGTGCCAGCAGTTTTATAGGGGGAAGCACAGATACGCAGTATTTT. Based on the CDR3 plus reference TRBV5-8 and TRBJ2-3, the full variable domain is EAGVTQSPTHLIKTRGQQATLRCSPISGHTSVYWYQQALGLGLQFLLWYDEGEERNRGNFPPRFSGRQFPNYSSELNVNALELEDSALYLCASSFIGGSTDTQYFGPGTRLTVL.

Only one count was recorded for this clone. The rearrangement joins TRBV18 to TRBJ2-3; 7 positions agree with TRBD1. The CDR3 totals 15 residues. Germline loops: CDR1 KGHSH, CDR2 LQKENI. J lost 5 bases, V lost 0 bases, and 5 bases had no gene match. CDR3 in DNA: TGTGCCAGCTCACCACCAGGGGGCTCGGAAGATACGCAGTATTTT. This encodes CASSPPGGSEDTQYF. The full variable domain, in which reference TRBV18 and TRBJ2-3 provide the parts outside the CDR3, is NAGVMQNPRHLVRRRGQEARLRCSPMKGHSHVYWYRQLPEEGLKFMVYLQKENIIDESGMPKERFSAEFPKEGPSILRIQQVVRGDSAAYFCASSPPGGSEDTQYFGPGTRLTVL.

The rearrangement joins TRBV5-1 to TRBJ2-2, with no clear D. V was pared by 0 bases and J by 7 bases, with 4 bases between. The CDR3 spans 12 residues. Germline V lookup: CDR1 SGHRS, CDR2 YFSETQ. The CDR3 region has the DNA TGCGCCAGCAGCTTGGTGCGCGGGGAGCTGTTTTTT. Residues: CASSLVRGELFF. Combining the CDR3 with reference TRBV5-1 and TRBJ2-2 gives the whole variable domain KAGVTQTPRYLIKTRGQQVTLSCSPISGHRSVSWYQQTPGQGLQFLFEYFSETQRNKGNFPGRFSGRQFSNSRSEMNVSTLELGDSALYLCASSLVRGELFFGEGSRLTVL.

The chain recombines TRBV15 with TRBJ1-3, with 7 positions matching TRBD1. V was clipped by 5 bases and J by 0 bases; unmatched bases: 7. CDR1 is LNHNV, CDR2 YYDKDF, per germline (reference sequence). This CDR3 is built from 16 residues. The CDR3 loop is CATSLRDSPSGNTIYF. CDR3 nucleotide sequence: TGTGCCACCAGCCTCCGGGACAGTCCCTCTGGAAACACCATATATTTT. Based on the CDR3 plus reference TRBV15 and TRBJ1-3, the full variable domain is DAMVIQNPRYQVTQFGKPVTLSCSQTLNHNVMYWYQQKSSQAPKLLFHYYDKDFNNEADTPDNFQSRRPNTSFCFLDIRSPGLGDTAMYLCATSLRDSPSGNTIYFGEGSWLTVV.

The chain carries TRBV14 and TRBJ2-2, with 9 nucleotides matching TRBD1. Germline loops: CDR1 SGHDN, CDR2 FVKESK. Trimming at V came to 3 bases and at J to 6 bases, leaving 5 bases not matched to a gene. CDR3 length: 15 amino acids. CDR3 in DNA: TGTGCCAGCAGCCAGGACAGGGGTCGAGCCGGGGAGCTGTTTTTT. It codes for CASSQDRGRAGELFF.

The CDR3: CASSLRPRLAGGGNEQFF. CDR3 in DNA: TGTGCCAGCAGCTTACGCCCCCGACTAGCGGGAGGTGGGAATGAGCAGTTCTTC. The chain is built from TRBV7-3 and TRBJ2-1; 13 positions match TRBD2. CDR1 is SGHTA and CDR2 is FQGTGA in the germline V gene. The junction had 11 bases not matched to a gene; V was cut back by 2 bases and J by 7 bases. CDR3 length: 18 residues.

This sequence joins TRBV2 and TRBJ2-3, with 13 bases fitting TRBD2. Germline CDR1 and CDR2: SNHLY and FYNNEI. The CDR3 loop spans 16 amino acids. Losses at the gene ends were 5 bases for V and 6 bases for J; bases not matched to a gene: 8. The CDR3 sequence: CASSLLGLAGTDTQYF. The CDR3 DNA reads TGTGCCAGCAGTCTATTGGGACTAGCGGGGACCGATACGCAGTATTTT.

V and J are TRBV6-5 and TRBJ1-2; no clear D. CDR3 length: 13 residues. CDR1 and CDR2 (germline): MNHEY, SVGAGI. V was trimmed by 0 bases and J by 4 bases, leaving 6 bases between them. CDR3 nucleotide sequence: TGTGCCAGCAGTTACTCGGCTGGCTATGGCTACACCTTC. Its protein is CASSYSAGYGYTF.

V is TRBV11-1 and J is TRBJ2-1; 8 bases line up with TRBD1. The CDR3 loop spans 15 amino acids. V trimming: 2 bases; J trimming: 0 bases; junction bases outside the gene matches: 0. The germline V gene encodes CDR1 SGHAT and CDR2 FQDESV (reference sequence). In DNA form, the CDR3 reads TGTGCCAGCAGCTTAACAGGGGGCTCCTACAATGAGCAGTTCTTC. The encoded protein is CASSLTGGSYNEQFF.

V usage is TRBV28 and J usage is TRBJ2-1; 12 bases align to TRBD2. V lost 5 bases, J lost 3 bases, and 5 bases stayed unmatched. Germline-derived CDR1 and CDR2 are MDHEN and SYDVKM. This CDR3 is built from 16 residues. CDR3 nucleotide sequence: TGTGCCAGCAGTCCCGGGACTAGCGGGTACTACAATGAGCAGTTCTTC. Amino acids: CASSPGTSGYYNEQFF.

Only a few counts were recorded for this clone. The chain links TRBV27 to TRBJ2-7, with 8 positions matching TRBD1. Germline CDR1 is MNHEY and CDR2 is SMNVEV (reference sequence). V was pared by 3 bases and J by 2 bases, with 12 bases of the junction left unmatched. The CDR3 sequence is 17 residues long. The CDR3 sequence: CASSLAAGTGTAYEQYF. DNA of the CDR3: TGTGCCAGCAGTTTGGCTGCCGGGACAGGAACTGCCTACGAGCAGTACTTC.

This chain links TRBV27 with TRBJ1-4, with TRBD1 matching 10 bases. The CDR3 loop spans 12 amino acids. Looked up from germline, CDR1 is MNHEY and CDR2 is SMNVEV (reference sequence). J gave up 7 bases and V 8 bases, and 1 base lay outside the gene matches. The chain's CDR3 is CASGDRGEKLFF. In DNA form, the CDR3 reads TGTGCCAGCGGGGACAGGGGTGAAAAACTGTTTTTT.

V and J are TRBV5-6 and TRBJ1-2, with D possibly matching TRBD1 (5 bases). In germline, CDR1 is SGHDT, CDR2 YYEEEE. This CDR3 region has 14 residues. V was clipped by 0 bases and J by 1 base, with 7 bases between them. The CDR3 protein is CASSLAGNNYGYTF. In DNA, the CDR3 is TGTGCCAGCAGCTTGGCAGGGAATAACTATGGCTACACCTTC.

The gene calls are TRBV5-1 and TRBJ2-1, with 8 nucleotides matching TRBD1. Trimming removed 0 bases from V and 12 bases from J; junction bases left unmatched: 8. This CDR3 comprises 14 residues. Germline loops: CDR1 SGHRS, CDR2 YFSETQ. This CDR3 reads CASSLGGTGTAQFF. In nucleotides, the CDR3 is TGCGCCAGCAGCTTGGGAGGGACAGGAACGGCGCAGTTCTTC.

CDR3 nucleotide sequence: TGTGCCAGCAGCCAACTACCAGGGCTCTCCTACGAGCAGTACTTC. Its translation: CASSQLPGLSYEQYF. The J gene is TRBJ2-7, the V gene TRBV6-5, with a tentative D call TRBD1 (5 bases). The CDR3 contains 15 residues. The germline V gene has CDR1 MNHEY and CDR2 SVGAGI. V was clipped by 6 bases and J by 0 bases, with 15 bases between them.

The gene calls are TRBV28 and TRBJ2-7; possible D gene TRBD2, 6 bases. The CDR3 is made up of 14 amino acids. V lost 11 bases and J 4 bases, leaving 21 bases between the germline ends. In germline, CDR1 is MDHEN, CDR2 SYDVKM. For the CDR3, the DNA is TGTGCCGCGTCTCCCGGGGGAAGCCTTTACGAGCAGTACTTC. Translated: CAASPGGSLYEQYF.

The chain couples TRBV9 to TRBJ1-1, with D unresolved. Germline CDR1 is SGDLS and CDR2 is YYNGEE. The CDR3 spans 15 residues. Between the trimmed V and J ends, which lost 0 bases and 0 bases, there was a span of 9 bases. CDR3 sequence (DNA): TGTGCCAGCAGCGTAGGAGCAGGTCTGAACACTGAAGCTTTCTTT. Encoded protein: CASSVGAGLNTEAFF. Supplemented by reference TRBV9 and TRBJ1-1, the full variable domain reads DSGVTQTPKHLITATGQRVTLRCSPRSGDLSVYWYQQSLDQGLQFLIQYYNGEERAKGNILERFSAQQFPDLHSELNLSSLELGDSALYFCASSVGAGLNTEAFFGQGTRLTVV.

The rearrangement uses TRBV13 and TRBJ1-1; 7 positions agree with TRBD1. V was clipped by 5 bases and J by 0 bases; unmatched bases: 6. From germline, CDR1 is PRHDT and CDR2 FYEKMQ (reference sequence). CDR3 length: 15 amino acids. In nucleotides, the CDR3 is TGTGCCAGCAGCGCCACAGGGGCCATGAACACTGAAGCTTTCTTT. Its translation: CASSATGAMNTEAFF.